The 11 T cell receptor beta chains below were found in one sample sequenced in a study of response to subunit inactivated influenza vaccine (dated by TCRdb to about 2018). The receptor library was made with RT-PCR. TCRdb names Illumina HiSeq 2500 as the instrument used. TCRdb trimmed the raw reads at Q25, called clones with MiXCR and kept productive beta chains. Every entry covers one CDR3 protein and lists the most common genes and DNA from its rows. The sample records about 620,000 distinct CDR3 sequences, about 11% of which are singletons. Roughly 11% of the sample is in the top ten clones. These sequences were also reported in another study, on T cells expressing NK-cell markers. The second study also describes: TCR beta cDNA libraries were prepared using 5'RACE template switching, which introduced a universal primer site and unique molecular identifiers.

The source was PBMCs from blood, collected on the day of vaccination. Receptors originate from a man aged 50 to 59 who received an inactivated influenza vaccine. Donor details come from another sample of the same person, matched by shared clones.

This clonotype was seen many times. The gene calls are TRBV28 and TRBJ2-3; 11 nucleotides match TRBD1. CDR1 is MDHEN and CDR2 is SYDVKM in the germline V gene. CDR3 length: 15 amino acids. V was pared by 4 bases and J by 8 bases, with 8 bases of the junction left unmatched. CDR3 in DNA: TGTGCCAGCAGTTCGGTCGGACAGGGGGCGAGTACGCAGTATTTT. This translates into CASSSVGQGASTQYF.

This clonotype was recorded a few times. The chain couples TRBV7-9 to TRBJ2-2; no reliable D call. This CDR3 comprises 15 residues. Germline CDR1 and CDR2: SEHNR and FQNEAQ (reference sequence). V was cut by 1 base and J by 2 bases, with 8 bases left in between. The CDR3: CASSLVYHNTGELFF. CDR3 in DNA: TGTGCCAGCAGCTTAGTCTACCACAACACCGGGGAGCTGTTTTTT.

In this sample, this clonotype turned up a few times. This chain joins TRBV6-5 and TRBJ1-6, with 7 nucleotides matching TRBD1. Looked up from germline, CDR1 is MNHEY and CDR2 is SVGAGI. This CDR3 is built from 15 residues. Losses at the gene ends were 6 bases for V and 10 bases for J; bases not matched to a gene: 12. In nucleotides, the CDR3 is TGTGCCAGCAGACTCGACAGGGCGGGACGATCACCCCTCCACTTT. This sequence encodes CASRLDRAGRSPLHF.

A few counts support this clonotype. The rearrangement uses TRBV12-3 or TRBV12-4 and TRBJ2-5; 8 bases fit TRBD1. The trim removed 6 bases at V and 3 bases at J, leaving 6 bases unmatched. CDR3 length equals 14 residues. CDR3: CASRHTGGEETQYF. The CDR3 bases are TGTGCCAGCAGGCATACAGGGGGAGAAGAGACCCAGTACTTC.

V and J are TRBV18 and TRBJ2-2; the D gene is possibly TRBD1 (5 bases). The CDR3 has 15 amino acids. V was pared by 0 bases and J by 8 bases, with 13 bases between. Germline V CDR1 and CDR2: KGHSH, LQKENI. Here the CDR3 DNA reads TGTGCCAGCTCACCACCGGCAGGGAAAAAGGGGGAGCTGTTTTTT. Translated, it gives CASSPPAGKKGELFF.

The chain links TRBV29-1 to TRBJ1-4, with D unclear. Germline V gene lookup returns CDR1 SQVTM and CDR2 ANQGSEA. V lost 1 base and J 7 bases, leaving 10 bases between the germline ends. This CDR3 is 13 amino acids long. The CDR3 nucleotides read TGCAGCGTTGAAGTACAGTCCGGTGAAAAACTGTTTTTT. Translating it yields CSVEVQSGEKLFF.

This clonotype was observed a handful of times. The chain couples TRBV27 to TRBJ2-5; unclear D gene. V was pared by 5 bases and J by 2 bases, with 15 bases between. Per germline, CDR1 MNHEY and CDR2 SMNVEV (reference sequence). The CDR3 sequence is 15 residues long. CDR3 region: CASSPNWVGQETQYF. The CDR3 coding sequence is TGTGCCAGCAGTCCTAACTGGGTAGGACAAGAGACCCAGTACTTC.

This clonotype was counted only a few times. V is TRBV18 and J is TRBJ2-3; 9 bases match TRBD1. The CDR3 spans 17 residues. Germline CDR1 reads KGHSH; CDR2 reads LQKENI. With V trimmed by 3 bases and J by 1 base, 8 bases remained unmatched. The CDR3 region is CASSPWPGQGGTDTQYF. Here the CDR3 DNA reads TGTGCCAGCTCACCCTGGCCGGGACAGGGCGGCACAGATACGCAGTATTTT.

This clonotype has only a few counts. The gene calls are TRBV28 and TRBJ2-5; 13 nucleotides match TRBD2. The CDR3 is 18 amino acids. After removal of 5 bases from V and 5 bases from J, the junction contained 14 bases not matched to a gene. The germline gives CDR1 MDHEN, CDR2 SYDVKM. The CDR3 nucleotides are TGTGCCAGCAGTCGCCGACTAGCGGGGGGCAGCTATGGCGAGACCCAGTACTTC. Amino acid sequence: CASSRRLAGGSYGETQYF.

The CDR3 loop is CASSYPLSGRSSYEQYF. Written as DNA, the CDR3 is TGTGCCAGCAGTTACCCCCTAAGCGGGAGGAGCTCCTACGAGCAGTACTTC. The rearrangement joins TRBV6-2 or TRBV6-3 to TRBJ2-7, with TRBD2 identical over 9 bases. In germline, CDR1 is MNHEY, CDR2 SVGEGT. CDR3 length: 17 residues. The junction had 8 bases not matched to a gene; V was cut back by 2 bases and J by 0 bases.

This clonotype was counted only a few times. V and J are TRBV28 and TRBJ1-5; D possibly corresponds to TRBD1 (6 bases). This CDR3 has 14 residues. Looked up from germline, CDR1 is MDHEN and CDR2 is SYDVKM. Trimming cost V 4 bases and J 5 bases, with 12 bases left between them. The CDR3 DNA reads as TGTGCCAGCAGTTCGGGACAAACGGATCAGCCCCAGCATTTT. Its translation is CASSSGQTDQPQHF. Combining the CDR3 with reference TRBV28 and TRBJ1-5 gives the whole variable domain DVKVTQSSRYLVKRTGEKVFLECVQDMDHENMFWYRQDPGLGLRLIYFSYDVKMKEKGDIPEGYSVSREKKERFSLILESASTNQTSMYLCASSSGQTDQPQHFGDGTRLSIL.